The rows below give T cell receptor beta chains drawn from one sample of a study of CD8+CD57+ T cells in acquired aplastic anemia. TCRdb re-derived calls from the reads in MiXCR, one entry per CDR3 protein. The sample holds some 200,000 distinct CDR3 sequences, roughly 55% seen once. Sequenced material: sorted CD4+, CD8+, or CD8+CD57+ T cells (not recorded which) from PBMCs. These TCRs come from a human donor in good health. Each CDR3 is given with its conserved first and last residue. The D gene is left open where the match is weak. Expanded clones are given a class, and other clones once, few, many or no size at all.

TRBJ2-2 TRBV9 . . CASSPWDSHTGELFF TGTGCCAGCAGCCCCTGGGACTCACACACCGGGGAGCTGTTTTTT
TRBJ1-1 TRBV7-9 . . CASSLAPGTTEAFF TGTGCCAGCAGCTTAGCGCCGGGAACCACTGAAGCTTTCTTT
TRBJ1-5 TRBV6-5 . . CASIFNGQNQPQHF TGTGCCAGCATTTTCAACGGGCAAAATCAGCCCCAGCATTTT
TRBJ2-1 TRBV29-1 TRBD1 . CSVQGTVLTYNEQFF TGCAGCGTCCAAGGGACAGTGCTGACCTACAATGAGCAGTTCTTC
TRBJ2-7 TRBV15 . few CATSRAGVSNEQYF TGTGCCACCAGCAGAGCGGGAGTCTCTAACGAGCAGTACTTC
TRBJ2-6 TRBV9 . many CASSPYTGANVLTF TGTGCCAGCAGCCCCTATACTGGGGCCAACGTCCTGACTTTC
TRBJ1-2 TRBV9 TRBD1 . CASSRQGSYGYTF TGTGCCAGCAGCCGACAGGGTAGCTATGGCTACACCTTC
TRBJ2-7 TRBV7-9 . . CASSTSAYDYEQYF TGTGCCAGCAGCACGAGCGCCTATGACTACGAGCAGTACTTC
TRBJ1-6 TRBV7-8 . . CASSSGIRGSPLHF TGTGCCAGCAGCTCCGGGATTCGCGGTTCACCCCTCCACTTT
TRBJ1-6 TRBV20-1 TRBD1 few CSARDRGPYNSPLHF TGCAGTGCAAGGGACAGGGGACCCTATAATTCACCCCTCCACTTT
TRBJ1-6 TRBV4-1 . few CASSPQPWGAGNSPLHF TGCGCCAGCAGCCCCCAGCCTTGGGGGGCAGGTAATTCACCCCTCCACTTT
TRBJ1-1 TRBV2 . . CASSEALGSTAFF TGTGCCAGCAGTGAAGCGCTTGGGTCGACGGCTTTCTTT
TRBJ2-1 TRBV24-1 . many CATSDLMNEQFF TGTGCCACCAGTGATTTGATGAATGAGCAGTTCTTC
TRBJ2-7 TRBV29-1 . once CSVEGGELNPYEQYF TGCAGCGTTGAAGGAGGTGAACTTAATCCCTACGAGCAGTACTTC
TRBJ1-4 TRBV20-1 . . CSARAGFNDGLFF TGCAGTGCTAGGGCAGGGTTTAATGATGGGCTGTTTTTT
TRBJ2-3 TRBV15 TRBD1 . CATSPPGQGVTDTQYF TGTGCCACCAGCCCTCCGGGACAGGGGGTAACAGATACGCAGTATTTT
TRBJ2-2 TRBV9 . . CASSVGQFF TGTGCCAGCAGCGTAGGGCAGTTTTTT
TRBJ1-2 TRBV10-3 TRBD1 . CAISAVGTGIDYGYTF TGTGCCATCAGTGCAGTAGGGACAGGGATAGACTATGGCTACACCTTC
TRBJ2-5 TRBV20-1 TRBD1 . CSASGQGSMETQYF TGCAGTGCTTCAGGACAGGGGTCGATGGAGACCCAGTACTTC
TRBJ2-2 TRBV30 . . CAFIRETGELLF TGTGCATTTATCCGGGAGACCGGGGAGCTGCTTTTT
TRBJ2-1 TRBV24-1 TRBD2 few CATSDYTGTRSNEQFF TGTGCCACCAGTGATTACACTGGGACTAGATCCAATGAGCAGTTCTTC
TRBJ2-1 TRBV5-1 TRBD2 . CASSLASGGSSEQFF TGCGCCAGCAGCTTGGCTAGCGGGGGGTCCAGTGAGCAGTTCTTC
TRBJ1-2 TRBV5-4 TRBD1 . CASSLDEGARGYTF TGTGCCAGCAGCTTGGACGAGGGGGCGCGAGGCTACACCTTC
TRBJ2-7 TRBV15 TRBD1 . CATSTRRTGDEQYF TGTGCCACCAGCACCCGAAGGACAGGGGACGAGCAGTACTTC
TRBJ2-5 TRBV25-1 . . CASSEKKETQYF TGTGCCAGCAGTGAAAAGAAAGAGACCCAGTACTTC
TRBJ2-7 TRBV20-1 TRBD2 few CSAMGGVSDEQYF TGCAGTGCTATGGGAGGGGTCAGCGACGAGCAGTACTTC
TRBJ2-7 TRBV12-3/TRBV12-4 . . CASSLTYRGPAYEQYF TGTGCCAGCAGTTTAACTTATCGGGGGCCCGCCTACGAGCAGTACTTC
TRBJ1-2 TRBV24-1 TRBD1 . CATSDRDRVAGYTF TGTGCCACCAGTGATCGGGACAGGGTTGCTGGCTACACCTTC